The clone carrying this T cell receptor (beta chain) was detected only once. Sequencing was performed with immunoSEQ multiplex PCR; in TCRdb, only in-frame clones are kept and a portion is missing. This table has 75,000 to 100,000 clones, around 94% appearing once. The sample comes from a study of T cell changes during pregnancy in multiple sclerosis. There are 17 residues in the CDR3. J gave up 7 bases and V 1 base, and 14 bases lay outside the gene matches. Germline values: CDR1 GTSNPN, CDR2 SVGIG (reference sequence). The source is a female donor with multiple sclerosis, enrolled in a pregnancy study. The V gene is TRBV30, the J gene TRBJ2-5; 11 bases match TRBD2. The sequencing used peripheral blood, collected after pregnancy. The CDR3 loop is CAWSAGTSGLSGGTQYF. CDR3 coding DNA: TGTGCCTGGAGTGCGGGGACTAGCGGTCTTTCTGGGGGGACCCAGTACTTC.